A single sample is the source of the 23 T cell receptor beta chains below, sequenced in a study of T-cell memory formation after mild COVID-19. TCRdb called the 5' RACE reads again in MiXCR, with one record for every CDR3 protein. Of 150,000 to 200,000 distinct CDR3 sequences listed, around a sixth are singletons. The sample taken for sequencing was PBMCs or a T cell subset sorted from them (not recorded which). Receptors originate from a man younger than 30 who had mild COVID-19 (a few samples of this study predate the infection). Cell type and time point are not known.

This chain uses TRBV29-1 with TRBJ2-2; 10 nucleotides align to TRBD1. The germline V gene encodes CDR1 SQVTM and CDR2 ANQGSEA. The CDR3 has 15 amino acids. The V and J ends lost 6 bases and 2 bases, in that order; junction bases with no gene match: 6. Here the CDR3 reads CSVARDRGNTGELFF. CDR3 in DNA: TGCAGCGTCGCCCGGGACAGGGGAAACACCGGGGAGCTGTTTTTT.

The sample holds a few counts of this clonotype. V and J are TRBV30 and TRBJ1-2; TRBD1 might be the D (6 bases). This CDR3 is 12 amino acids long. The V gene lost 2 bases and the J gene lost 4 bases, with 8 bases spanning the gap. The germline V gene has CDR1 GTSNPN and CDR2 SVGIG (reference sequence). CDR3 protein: CAWSTGIYGYTF. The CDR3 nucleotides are TGTGCCTGGAGTACAGGGATCTATGGCTACACCTTC.

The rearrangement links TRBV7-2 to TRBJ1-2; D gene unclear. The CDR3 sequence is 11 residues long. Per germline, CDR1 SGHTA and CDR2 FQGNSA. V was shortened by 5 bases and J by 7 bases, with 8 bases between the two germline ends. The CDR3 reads CASSRGGGYTF. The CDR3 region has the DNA TGTGCCAGCAGCCGAGGCGGTGGCTACACCTTC.

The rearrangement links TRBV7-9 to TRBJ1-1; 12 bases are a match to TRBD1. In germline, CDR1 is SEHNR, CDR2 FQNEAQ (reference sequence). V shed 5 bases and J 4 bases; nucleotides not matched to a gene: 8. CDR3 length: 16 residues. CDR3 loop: CASSRDRGLEVTEAFF. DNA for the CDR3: TGTGCCAGCAGCCGGGACAGGGGGCTTGAGGTCACTGAAGCTTTCTTT. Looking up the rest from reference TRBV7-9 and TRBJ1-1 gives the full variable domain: DTGVSQNPRHKITKRGQNVTFRCDPISEHNRLYWYRQTLGQGPEFLTYFQNEAQLEKSRLLSDRFSAERPKGSFSTLEIQRTEQGDSAMYLCASSRDRGLEVTEAFFGQGTRLTVV.

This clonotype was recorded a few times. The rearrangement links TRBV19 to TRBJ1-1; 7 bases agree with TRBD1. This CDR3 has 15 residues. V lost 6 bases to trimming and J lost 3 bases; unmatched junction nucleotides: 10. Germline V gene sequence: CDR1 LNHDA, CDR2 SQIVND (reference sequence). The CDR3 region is CASRGGQRSDTEAFF. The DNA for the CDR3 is TGTGCCAGTAGGGGGGGACAGAGGTCGGACACTGAAGCTTTCTTT.

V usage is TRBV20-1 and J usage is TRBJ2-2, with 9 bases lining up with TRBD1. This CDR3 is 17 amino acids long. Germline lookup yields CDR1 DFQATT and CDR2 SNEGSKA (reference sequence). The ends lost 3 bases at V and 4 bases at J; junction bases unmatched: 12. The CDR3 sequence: CSARGPGQGGVTGELFF. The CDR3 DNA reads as TGCAGTGCTAGGGGACCGGGACAGGGTGGAGTCACCGGGGAGCTGTTTTTT.

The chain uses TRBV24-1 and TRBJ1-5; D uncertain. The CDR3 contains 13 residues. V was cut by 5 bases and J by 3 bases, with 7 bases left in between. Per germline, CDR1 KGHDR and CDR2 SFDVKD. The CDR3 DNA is TGTGCCACCAGTGGAGGGAACAATCAGCCCCAGCATTTT. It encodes CATSGGNNQPQHF.

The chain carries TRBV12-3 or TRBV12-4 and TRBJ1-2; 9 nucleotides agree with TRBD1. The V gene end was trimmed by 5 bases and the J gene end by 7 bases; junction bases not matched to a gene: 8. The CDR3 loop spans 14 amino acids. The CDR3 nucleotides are TGTGCCAGCAGTCCCCGGGACAGGGAGAGTGGCTACACCTTC. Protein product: CASSPRDRESGYTF.

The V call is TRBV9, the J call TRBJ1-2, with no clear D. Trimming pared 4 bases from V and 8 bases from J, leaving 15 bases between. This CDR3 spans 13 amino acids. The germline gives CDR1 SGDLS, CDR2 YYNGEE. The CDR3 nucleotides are TGTGCCAGCAGCCCACGTACCCTGGGAGGCTACACCTTC. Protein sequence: CASSPRTLGGYTF.

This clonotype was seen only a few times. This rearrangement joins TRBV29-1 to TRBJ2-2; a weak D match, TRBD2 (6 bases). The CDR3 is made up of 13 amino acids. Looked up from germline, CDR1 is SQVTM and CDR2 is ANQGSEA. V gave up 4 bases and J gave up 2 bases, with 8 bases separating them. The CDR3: CSVAGLNTGELFF. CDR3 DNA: TGCAGCGTTGCGGGACTTAACACCGGGGAGCTGTTTTTT.

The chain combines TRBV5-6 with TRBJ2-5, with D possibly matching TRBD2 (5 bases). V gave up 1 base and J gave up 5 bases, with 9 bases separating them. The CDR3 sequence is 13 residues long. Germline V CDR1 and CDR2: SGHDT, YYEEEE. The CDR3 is CASSLWSGETQYF. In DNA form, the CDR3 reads TGTGCCAGCAGCTTGTGGAGCGGTGAGACCCAGTACTTC.

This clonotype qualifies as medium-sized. CDR3 coding DNA: TGTGCCAGTAGTATTAGCGTCTTGACCGGGGAGCTGTTTTTT. Protein sequence: CASSISVLTGELFF. The chain has TRBV19 and TRBJ2-2; D is perhaps TRBD2 (5 bases). Trimming took off 3 bases at V and 5 bases at J, with 10 bases between the two ends. Germline CDR1 is LNHDA and CDR2 is SQIVND (reference sequence). The CDR3 runs to 14 residues.

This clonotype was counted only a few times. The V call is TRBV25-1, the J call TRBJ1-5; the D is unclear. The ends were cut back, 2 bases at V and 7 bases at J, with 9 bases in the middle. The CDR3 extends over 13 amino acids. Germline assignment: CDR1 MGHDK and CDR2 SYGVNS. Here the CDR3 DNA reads TGTGCCAGCAGTGAACAGGTGGGACAGCCCCAGCATTTT. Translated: CASSEQVGQPQHF.

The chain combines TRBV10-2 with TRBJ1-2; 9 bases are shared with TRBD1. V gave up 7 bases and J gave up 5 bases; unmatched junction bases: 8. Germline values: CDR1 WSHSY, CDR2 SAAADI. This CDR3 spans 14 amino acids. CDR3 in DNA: TGCGCCAGCACCAGGACAGGGGAGGGTTATGGCTACACCTTC. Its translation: CASTRTGEGYGYTF.

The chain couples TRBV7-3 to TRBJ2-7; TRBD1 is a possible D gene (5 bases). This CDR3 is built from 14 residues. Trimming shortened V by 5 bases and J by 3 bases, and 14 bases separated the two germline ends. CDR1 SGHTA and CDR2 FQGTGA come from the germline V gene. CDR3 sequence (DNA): TGTGCCAGCAGCCAGGGCGGCAGTAACTACGAGCAGTACTTC. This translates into CASSQGGSNYEQYF.

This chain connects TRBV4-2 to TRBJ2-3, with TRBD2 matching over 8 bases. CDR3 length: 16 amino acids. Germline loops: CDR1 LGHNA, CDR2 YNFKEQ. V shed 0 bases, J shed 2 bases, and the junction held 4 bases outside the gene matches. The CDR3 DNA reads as TGTGCCAGCAGCCAAGAACCAGCGGGGGCCACAGATACGCAGTATTTT. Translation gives CASSQEPAGATDTQYF.

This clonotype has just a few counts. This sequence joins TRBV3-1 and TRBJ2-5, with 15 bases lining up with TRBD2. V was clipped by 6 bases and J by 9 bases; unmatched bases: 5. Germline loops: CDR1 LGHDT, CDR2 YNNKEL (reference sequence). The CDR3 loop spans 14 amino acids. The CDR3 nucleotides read TGTGCCAGCAGGGGGACTAGCGGGGGGTCCTCCCAGTACTTC. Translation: CASRGTSGGSSQYF.

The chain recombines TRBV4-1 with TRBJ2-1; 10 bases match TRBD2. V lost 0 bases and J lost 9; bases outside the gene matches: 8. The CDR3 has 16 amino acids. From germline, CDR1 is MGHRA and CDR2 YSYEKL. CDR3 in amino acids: CASSQDKRGGFPEQFF. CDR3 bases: TGCGCCAGCAGCCAAGATAAGCGGGGGGGCTTCCCTGAGCAGTTCTTC.

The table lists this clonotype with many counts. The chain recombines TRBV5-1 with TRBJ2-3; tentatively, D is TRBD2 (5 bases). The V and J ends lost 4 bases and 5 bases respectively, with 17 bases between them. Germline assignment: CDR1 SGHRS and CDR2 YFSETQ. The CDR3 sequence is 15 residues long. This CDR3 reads CASSPGGSAGDTQYF. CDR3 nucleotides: TGCGCCAGCAGCCCCGGCGGGTCTGCAGGAGATACGCAGTATTTT.

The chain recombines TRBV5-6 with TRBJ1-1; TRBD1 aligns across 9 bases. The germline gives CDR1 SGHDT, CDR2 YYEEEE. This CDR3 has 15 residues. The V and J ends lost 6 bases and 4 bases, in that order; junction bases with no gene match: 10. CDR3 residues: CASTILGQGGTEAFF. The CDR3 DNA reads TGTGCCAGCACCATACTGGGACAGGGAGGCACTGAAGCTTTCTTT.

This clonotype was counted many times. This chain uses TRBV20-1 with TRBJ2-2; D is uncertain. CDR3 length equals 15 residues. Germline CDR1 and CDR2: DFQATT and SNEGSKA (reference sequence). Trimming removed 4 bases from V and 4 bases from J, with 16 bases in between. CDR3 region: CSATNPRGRTGELFF. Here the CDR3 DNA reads TGCAGTGCTACGAATCCTCGCGGCCGCACCGGGGAGCTGTTTTTT.

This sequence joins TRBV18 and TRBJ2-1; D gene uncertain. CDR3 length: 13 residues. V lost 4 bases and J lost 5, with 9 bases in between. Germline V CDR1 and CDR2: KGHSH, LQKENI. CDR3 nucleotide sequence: TGTGCCAGCTCACAGGTCGGTGACAATGAGCAGTTCTTC. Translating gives CASSQVGDNEQFF.

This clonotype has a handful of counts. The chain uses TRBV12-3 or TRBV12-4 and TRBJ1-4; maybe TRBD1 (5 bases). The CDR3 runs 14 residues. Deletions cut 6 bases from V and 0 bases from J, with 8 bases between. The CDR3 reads CASSPQATNEKLFF. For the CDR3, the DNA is TGTGCCAGCAGCCCACAGGCAACTAATGAAAAACTGTTTTTT.